Detailed here is one T cell receptor beta chain. The target of this receptor is not known. The input lacks base qualities; no much larger clone sits a single base away. This entry comes from a study of T cells in tuberculosis (dated by TCRdb to 2017 to 2018). In terms of the full investigation: In the study, CD1B tetramers and high-throughput TCR immunosequencing were combined to characterize T cells specific for the mycobacterial lipid antigen glucose monomycolate (GMM). A South African clinical cohort compared IGRA-negative adolescents, IGRA-positive adolescents with latent tuberculosis and adults with active tuberculosis, approximately ten per group. Active tuberculosis patient PBMC were archived before or within 7 days of starting standard anti-tuberculosis treatment.

The study at large found these results: Clinical samples were selected based on which cryopreserved specimens were available, and the active tuberculosis cases were adults whereas the controls were adolescents. Using GEM motif frequencies, a classifier achieved 60% to 70% accuracy, whereas a classifier built on the diverse GMM-specific repertoire got to approximately 88% accuracy (AUROC 0.90). Smaller NN-distances were partly driven by shorter CDR3-alpha lengths in active tuberculosis patients, and statistical significance was not reached for the TCR-beta difference. Smaller mean NN-distances to GMM-specific TCRs were observed in active tuberculosis TCR-alpha repertoires than in IGRA-negative controls, suggesting clonal expansion of GMM-specific TCRs.

Taken from the germline V gene, the CDR1 and CDR2 loops are SGHTS and YDEGEE. The CDR3 measures 16 amino acids from cysteine to phenylalanine. This entry keeps only the CDR3 DNA: 48 bases, framed from base 1. The junction carries 16 bases between V and J, which are trimmed by 6 bases and 0 bases respectively. Active tuberculosis patients were HIV-seronegative South African adults aged 18 years or older with a new diagnosis. Confirmation of active tuberculosis came from positive sputum smear microscopy and/or a positive M. tuberculosis culture. Unsorted cryopreserved PBMC were immunosequenced, covering on average approximately 91,000 T cells per clinical donor. The immunoSEQ multiplex PCR assay was used to generate TCR libraries, with TCR-beta and/or TCR-alpha/delta assays applied to each sample. The amplified TCR libraries were sequenced using the Illumina high-throughput platform. Turning to the authors' computational methods: Clustering and dimensionality reduction were performed using pairwise TCRdist distances among GMM-specific receptors from ex vivo sorted or in vitro expanded T cells. Each clinical repertoire was assigned a mean NN-distance score, defined as the average TCRdist to the nearest 10% of tetramer-positive reference sequences. GEM TCR motif frequency was calculated as the fraction of unique TCRs that matched known GEM sequences in V/J usage and CDR3 length. Linear discriminant analysis with leave-one-out cross-validation, implemented in scikit-learn, was used to classify active tuberculosis. TCRdb limited this immuneACCESS table to in-frame rearrangements with V and J called. A share of clones is missing; checked studies link under half to unresolved V genes, and the rest is unexplained. The DNA gave D and trimming, while V, J and clone size come from that table. The table for this sample lists some 10,000 clones; over 90% of them were counted only once. The ten largest clonotypes hold 13% of the sample.

The sequence was obtained from an adult with tuberculosis. The chain was built from TRBV5-8 and TRBJ2-4; TRBD2 is a weak D gene call, 5 bases matching. Sequenced material: PBMCs. For the CDR3, the sequence is CASTSGLTLAKNIQYF. The nucleotides are TGTGCCAGCACCTCCGGACTTACACTAGCCAAAAACATTCAGTACTTC.